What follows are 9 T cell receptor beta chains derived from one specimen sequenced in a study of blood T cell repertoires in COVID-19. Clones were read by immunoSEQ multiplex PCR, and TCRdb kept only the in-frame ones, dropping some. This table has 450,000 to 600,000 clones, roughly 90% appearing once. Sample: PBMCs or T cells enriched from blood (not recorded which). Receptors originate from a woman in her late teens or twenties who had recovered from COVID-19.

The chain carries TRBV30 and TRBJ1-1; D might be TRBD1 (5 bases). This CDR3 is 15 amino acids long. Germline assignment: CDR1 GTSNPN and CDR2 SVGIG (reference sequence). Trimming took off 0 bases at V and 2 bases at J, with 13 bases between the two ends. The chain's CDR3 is CAWSVRTTANTEAFF. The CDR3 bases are TGTGCCTGGAGTGTACGTACGACAGCTAACACTGAAGCTTTCTTT.

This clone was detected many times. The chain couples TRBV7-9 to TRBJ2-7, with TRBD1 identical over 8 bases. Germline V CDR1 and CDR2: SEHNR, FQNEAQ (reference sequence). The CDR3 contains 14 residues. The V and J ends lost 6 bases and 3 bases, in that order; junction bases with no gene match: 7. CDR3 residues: CASRLDGQGYEQYF. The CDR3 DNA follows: TGTGCCAGCAGGTTGGATGGACAGGGCTACGAGCAGTACTTC.

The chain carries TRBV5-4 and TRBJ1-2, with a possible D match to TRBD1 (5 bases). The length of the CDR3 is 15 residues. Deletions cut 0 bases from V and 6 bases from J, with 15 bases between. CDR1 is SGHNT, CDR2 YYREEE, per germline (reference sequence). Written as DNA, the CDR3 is TGTGCCAGCAGCTTGGGGGGCCAGGGCGGAGATGGCTACACCTTC. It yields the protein CASSLGGQGGDGYTF.

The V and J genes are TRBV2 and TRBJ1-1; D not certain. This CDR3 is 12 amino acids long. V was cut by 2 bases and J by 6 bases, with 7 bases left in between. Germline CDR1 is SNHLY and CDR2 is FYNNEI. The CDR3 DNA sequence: TGTGCCAGCAGTGAAACCTCGGCTGAAGCTTTCTTT. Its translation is CASSETSAEAFF. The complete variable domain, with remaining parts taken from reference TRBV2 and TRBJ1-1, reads EPEVTQTPSHQVTQMGQEVILRCVPISNHLYFYWYRQILGQKVEFLVSFYNNEISEKSEIFDDQFSVERPDGSNFTLKIRSTKLEDSAMYFCASSETSAEAFFGQGTRLTVV.

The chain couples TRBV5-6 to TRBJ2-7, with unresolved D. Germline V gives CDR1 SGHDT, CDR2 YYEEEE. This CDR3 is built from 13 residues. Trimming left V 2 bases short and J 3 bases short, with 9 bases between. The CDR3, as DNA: TGTGCCAGCAGCTTCGGCAGGCTCTACGAGCAGTACTTC. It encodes CASSFGRLYEQYF.

CDR3: CASSLSGGSYEQYF. In DNA, the CDR3 is TGTGCCAGCAGCTTATCCGGGGGATCCTACGAGCAGTACTTC. The chain links TRBV7-3 to TRBJ2-7; TRBD2 is a possible D gene (6 bases). The CDR3 totals 14 residues. Germline lookup yields CDR1 SGHTA and CDR2 FQGTGA. Trimming left V 2 bases short and J 1 base short, with 9 bases between.

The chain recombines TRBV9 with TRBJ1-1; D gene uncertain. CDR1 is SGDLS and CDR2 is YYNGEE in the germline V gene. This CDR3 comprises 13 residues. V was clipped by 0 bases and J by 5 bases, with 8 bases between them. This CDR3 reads CASSVVSRTEAFF. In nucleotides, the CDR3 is TGTGCCAGCAGCGTAGTATCTCGGACTGAAGCTTTCTTT. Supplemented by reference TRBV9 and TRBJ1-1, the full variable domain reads DSGVTQTPKHLITATGQRVTLRCSPRSGDLSVYWYQQSLDQGLQFLIQYYNGEERAKGNILERFSAQQFPDLHSELNLSSLELGDSALYFCASSVVSRTEAFFGQGTRLTVV.

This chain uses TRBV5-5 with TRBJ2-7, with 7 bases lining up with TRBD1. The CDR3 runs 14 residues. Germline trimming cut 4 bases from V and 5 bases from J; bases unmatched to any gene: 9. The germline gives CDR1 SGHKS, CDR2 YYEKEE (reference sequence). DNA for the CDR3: TGTGCCAGCAGCCCCGCGACAGGGATCGACGAGCAGTACTTC. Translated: CASSPATGIDEQYF.

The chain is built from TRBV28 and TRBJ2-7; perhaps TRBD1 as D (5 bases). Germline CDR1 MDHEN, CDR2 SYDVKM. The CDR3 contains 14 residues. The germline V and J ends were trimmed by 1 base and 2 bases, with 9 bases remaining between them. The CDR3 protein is CASSLSAGPYEQYF. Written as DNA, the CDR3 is TGTGCCAGCAGTTTATCGGCAGGGCCCTACGAGCAGTACTTC.